This T cell receptor (beta chain) emerged from a study of T cells after yellow fever vaccination. Study-wide results and limits: Most clones from primary vaccination were detected again post-booster (about 95% CD4, roughly 85% CD8). Peak timing came faster in the weaker secondary response, day 5 versus 15.

TCRdb re-called the 5' RACE reads through MiXCR, storing one row per CDR3 protein. The table includes 300,000 to 400,000 distinct CDR3 sequences, approximately 13% detected once. This CDR3 spans 15 amino acids. Trimming pared 7 bases from V and 5 bases from J, leaving 18 bases between. CDR1 and CDR2 (germline): MNHEY, SVGAGI. This clonotype was found a few times. Its cognate antigen is unknown. The chain uses TRBV6-5 and TRBJ2-1; D is possibly TRBD1 or TRBD2 (5 bases each). The source material was CD4+ T cells sorted from PBMCs, sampled 15 days after the yellow fever booster vaccination. This receptor was taken from a man younger than 35 who received the YFV17D yellow fever vaccine. The CDR3 sequence: CASIGTGTLNNEQFF. CDR3 DNA: TGTGCCAGCATCGGAACCGGGACCCTGAACAATGAGCAGTTCTTC.